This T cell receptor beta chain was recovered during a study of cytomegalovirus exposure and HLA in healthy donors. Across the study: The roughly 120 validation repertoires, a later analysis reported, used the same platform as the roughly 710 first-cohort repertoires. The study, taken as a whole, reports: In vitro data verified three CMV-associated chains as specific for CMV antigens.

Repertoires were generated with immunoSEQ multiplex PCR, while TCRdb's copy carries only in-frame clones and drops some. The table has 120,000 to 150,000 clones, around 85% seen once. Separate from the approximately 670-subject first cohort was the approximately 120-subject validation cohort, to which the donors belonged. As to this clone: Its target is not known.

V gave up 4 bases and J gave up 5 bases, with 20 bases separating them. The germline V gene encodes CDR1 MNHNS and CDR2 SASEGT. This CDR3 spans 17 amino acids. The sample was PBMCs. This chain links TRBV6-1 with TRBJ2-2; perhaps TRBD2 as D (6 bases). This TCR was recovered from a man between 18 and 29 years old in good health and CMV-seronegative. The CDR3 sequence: CASSGLTIAAGTGELFF. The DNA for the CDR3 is TGTGCCAGCAGTGGGCTGACGATAGCGGCGGGGACCGGGGAGCTGTTTTTT.